The present entry profiles one TCR beta chain with its context. The data belong to a study of blood T cell repertoires in COVID-19. Looking at the study overall: Sites in the United States, Italy and Spain provided acute and convalescent COVID-19 samples. PBMCs, B-cell-depleted T cells, or T cells provided the cDNA or gDNA that made up the material.

Original processing notes: Using reference gene primer amplification, nucleated cell counts were estimated. Data came from immunoSEQ multiplex PCR; TCRdb stores just in-frame clones and leaves some out. V, J and clone size are taken as reported in that table, and D and trimming were inferred from the DNA itself. The profile shows about 190,000 clones, almost 90% of them singletons. CDR1 is SQVTM and CDR2 is ANQGSEA in the germline V gene. V was pared by 6 bases and J by 2 bases, with 10 bases between. The CDR3 runs 12 residues. V usage is TRBV29-1 and J usage is TRBJ1-2; D is undetermined. The TCR comes from a man aged 50-60 years with acute or convalescent COVID-19. Sample: peripheral blood. CDR3 protein: CSVGSTNYGYTF. The CDR3 DNA reads as TGCAGCGTAGGGAGCACCAACTATGGCTACACCTTC.